One T cell receptor beta chain is described in this entry. The antigen this receptor binds is unknown. No much larger clone is present one base from it, and per-base qualities are unavailable. Enrolling through a virtual design, the prospective study's participants ranged in age from roughly 18 to 89 years and lived across approximately 25 United States geographic areas. To assign participants to cohorts, the prospective study relied on clinical history that participants themselves reported in a screening survey and a study questionnaire. For ImmuneRACE Cohort 3, a participant was defined as recovered based on two consecutive negative NP/OP PCR tests, clearance by a healthcare professional, or resolution of symptoms. Each participant in the prospective study had whole blood, serum and a nasopharyngeal or oropharyngeal swab collected by mobile phlebotomists. Participants in the prospective study had the option to provide additional blood draws and questionnaires over a roughly 2-month period. Prospective study blood samples were shipped either frozen or at room temperature before DNA extraction.

This entry belongs to a study of blood T cell repertoires in COVID-19 (dated by TCRdb to the early 2020s). With regard to the full study: Samples from collaborators originated in the United States, Italy and Spain and spanned both the acute and convalescent phases of COVID-19. Sample metadata almost always included a de-identified subject ID, COVID-19 status, age in years and sex. The material from the prospective study consisted of cDNA or gDNA derived from T cells, B-cell-depleted T cells, or PBMCs. Where HLA class I and class II types were available, the types were taken from metadata supplied by the sample provider, not from assay-based typing. The dataset comprised deeply sampled blood TCRbeta repertoires from subjects exposed to, actively infected with, or recovered from COVID-19. Samples were obtained from the ongoing ImmuneRACE study (first 160 participants) and from some 1,300 subjects provided by 6 global collaborators. The repertoires were released in a freely available public database meant as a resource for research on the immune response to SARS-CoV-2. Results the study describes overall, beyond this receptor: The quantity of clinical and demographic metadata differed by source and by participant and was supplied without curation.

TCRbeta CDR3 regions were amplified from genomic DNA by means of the immunoSEQ Assay, a bias-controlled multiplex PCR. The study's processing was this. Nucleated cell counts per sample were estimated from amplification of reference gene primers within the assay. To quantify the absolute abundance of each unique TCRbeta CDR3 rearrangement, sequence reads were collapsed and filtered. For each sample, productive Simpson clonality was calculated as the square root of Simpson's diversity index across productive rearrangements. Drawn from immuneACCESS, this table holds only the in-frame rearrangements with V and J called that TCRdb kept. Clones are partly lost; checked studies trace under half to an unresolved V gene and leave the rest unexplained. V, J and clone size reflect that table, while D and trimming were determined from the DNA. In all, the sample holds roughly 300,000 clones, and around 86% of those were seen once. Jointly, the top ten make up roughly 10% of the sample.

The CDR3, cysteine through phenylalanine, is 15 amino acids long. CDR3 DNA is the only sequence kept; it has 45 bases, read in frame from the first base. The junction shows trimming of 4 bases on V and 5 bases on J, and the gene matches do not reach 12 bases of it. As encoded in the germline V gene, CDR1 is SGHRS while CDR2 is YFSETQ. Sample: PBMCs or T cells enriched from blood (not recorded which). The sequence links TRBV5-1 to TRBJ2-7, and TRBD2 matches 7 of the central bases. The sequence was collected from a woman younger than 35 who had recovered from COVID-19. The nucleotide sequence reads TGCGCCAGCAGCCTGGGGGGAGGGGCGTTTAACGAGCAGTACTTC. Its protein reads: CASSLGGGAFNEQYF.